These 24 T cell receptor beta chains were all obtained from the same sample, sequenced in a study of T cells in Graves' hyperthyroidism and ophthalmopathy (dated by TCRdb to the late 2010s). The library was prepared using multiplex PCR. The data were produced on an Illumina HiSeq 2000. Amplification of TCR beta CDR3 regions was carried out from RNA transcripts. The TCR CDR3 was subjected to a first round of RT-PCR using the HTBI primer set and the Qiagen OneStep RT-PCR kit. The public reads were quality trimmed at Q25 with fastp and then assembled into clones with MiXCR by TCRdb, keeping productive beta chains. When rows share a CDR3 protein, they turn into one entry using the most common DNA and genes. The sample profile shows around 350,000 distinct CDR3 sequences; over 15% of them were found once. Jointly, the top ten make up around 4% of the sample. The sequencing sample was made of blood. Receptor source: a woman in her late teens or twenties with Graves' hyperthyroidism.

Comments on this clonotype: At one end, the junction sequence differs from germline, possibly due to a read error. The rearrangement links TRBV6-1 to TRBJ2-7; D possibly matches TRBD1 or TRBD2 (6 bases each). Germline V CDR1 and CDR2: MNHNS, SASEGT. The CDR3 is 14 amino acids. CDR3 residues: CAISVGGTSYEQYF. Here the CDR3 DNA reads TGTGCCATCAGTGTAGGGGGGACTTCCTACGAGCAGTACTTC.

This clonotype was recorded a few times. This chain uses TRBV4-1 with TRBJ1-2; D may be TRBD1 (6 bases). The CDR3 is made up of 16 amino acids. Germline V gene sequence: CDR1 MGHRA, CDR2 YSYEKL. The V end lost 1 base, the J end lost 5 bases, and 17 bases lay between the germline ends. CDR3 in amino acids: CASSQAHPGAEYGYTF. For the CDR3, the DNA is TGCGCCAGCAGCCAAGCCCATCCGGGGGCAGAGTATGGCTACACCTTC.

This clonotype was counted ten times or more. The CDR3 is CSARVRKRGEAFF. The CDR3 DNA sequence: TGCAGTGCTAGAGTGAGGAAGCGTGGGGAAGCTTTCTTT. V and J are TRBV20-1 and TRBJ1-1; D unclear. V lost 1 base, J lost 8 bases, and 14 bases lay in between. This CDR3 comprises 13 residues. Germline V CDR1 and CDR2: DFQATT, SNEGSKA (reference sequence).

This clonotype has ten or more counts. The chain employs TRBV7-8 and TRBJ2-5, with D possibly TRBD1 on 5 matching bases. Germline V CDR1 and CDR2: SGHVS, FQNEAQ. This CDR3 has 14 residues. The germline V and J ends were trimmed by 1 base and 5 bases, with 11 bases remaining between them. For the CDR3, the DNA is TGTGCCAGCAGCTTAGTCGGCAGGGATGAGACCCAGTACTTC. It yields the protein CASSLVGRDETQYF.

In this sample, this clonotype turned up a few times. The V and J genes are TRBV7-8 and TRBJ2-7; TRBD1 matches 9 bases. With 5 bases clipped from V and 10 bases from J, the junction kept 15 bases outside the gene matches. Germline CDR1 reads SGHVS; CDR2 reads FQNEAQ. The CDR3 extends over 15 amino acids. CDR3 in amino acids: CASSPPPVTGGTQYF. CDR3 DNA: TGTGCCAGCAGCCCCCCCCCGGTTACAGGGGGCACCCAGTACTTC.

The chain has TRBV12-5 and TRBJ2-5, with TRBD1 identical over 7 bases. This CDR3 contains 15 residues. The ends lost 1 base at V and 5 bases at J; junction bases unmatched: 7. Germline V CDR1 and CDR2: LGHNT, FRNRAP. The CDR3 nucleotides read TGTGCTAGTGGTTTGGCCCGACAGGGTTTCGAGACCCAGTACTTC. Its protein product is CASGLARQGFETQYF.

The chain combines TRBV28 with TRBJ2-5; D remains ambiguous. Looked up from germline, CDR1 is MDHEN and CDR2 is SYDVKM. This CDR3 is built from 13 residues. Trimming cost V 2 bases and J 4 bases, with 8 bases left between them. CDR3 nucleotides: TGTGCCAGCAGTTTACGAGAGCCAGAGACCCAGTACTTC. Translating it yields CASSLREPETQYF.

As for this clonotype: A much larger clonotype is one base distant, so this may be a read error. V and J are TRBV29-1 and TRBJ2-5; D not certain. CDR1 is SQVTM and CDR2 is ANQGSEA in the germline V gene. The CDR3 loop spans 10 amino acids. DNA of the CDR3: TGCAGCGTTGCCCAAGAGACCCGGTACTTC. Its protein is CSVAQETRYF.

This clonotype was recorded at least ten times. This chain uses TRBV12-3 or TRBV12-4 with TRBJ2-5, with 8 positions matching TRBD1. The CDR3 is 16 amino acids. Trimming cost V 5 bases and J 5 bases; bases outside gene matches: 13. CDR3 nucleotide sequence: TGTGCCAGCAGTCGAATCCAGGGGGCGGGTGGGGAGACCCAGTACTTC. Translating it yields CASSRIQGAGGETQYF.

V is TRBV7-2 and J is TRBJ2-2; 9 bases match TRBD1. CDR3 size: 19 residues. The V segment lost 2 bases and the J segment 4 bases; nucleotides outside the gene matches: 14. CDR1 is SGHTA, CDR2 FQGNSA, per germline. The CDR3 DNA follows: TGTGCCAGCAGCTTATCCCTAGCCCCTGGGACAGGGTTCACCGGGGAGCTGTTTTTT. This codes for CASSLSLAPGTGFTGELFF. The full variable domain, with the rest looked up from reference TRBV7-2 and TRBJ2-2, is GAGVSQSPSNKVTEKGKDVELRCDPISGHTALYWYRQSLGQGLEFLIYFQGNSAPDKSGLPSDRFSAERTGGSVSTLTIQRTQQEDSAVYLCASSLSLAPGTGFTGELFFGEGSRLTVL.

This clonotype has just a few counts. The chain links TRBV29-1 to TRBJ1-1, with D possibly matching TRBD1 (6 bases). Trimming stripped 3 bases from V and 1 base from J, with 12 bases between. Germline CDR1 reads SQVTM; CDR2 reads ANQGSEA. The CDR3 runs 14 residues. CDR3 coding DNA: TGCAGCGTTGAGAAGGACAGTAGGAACACTGAAGCTTTCTTT. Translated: CSVEKDSRNTEAFF. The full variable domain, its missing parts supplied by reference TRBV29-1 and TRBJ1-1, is SAVISQKPSRDICQRGTSLTIQCQVDSQVTMMFWYRQQPGQSLTLIATANQGSEATYESGFVIDKFPISRPNLTFSTLTVSNMSPEDSSIYLCSVEKDSRNTEAFFGQGTRLTVV.

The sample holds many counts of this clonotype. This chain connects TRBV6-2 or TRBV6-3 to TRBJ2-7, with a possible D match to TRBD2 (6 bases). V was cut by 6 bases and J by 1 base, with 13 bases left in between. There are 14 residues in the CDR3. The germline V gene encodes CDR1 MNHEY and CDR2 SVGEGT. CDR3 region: CASRRPGASYEQYF. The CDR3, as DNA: TGTGCCAGCAGACGTCCGGGAGCTTCCTACGAGCAGTACTTC.

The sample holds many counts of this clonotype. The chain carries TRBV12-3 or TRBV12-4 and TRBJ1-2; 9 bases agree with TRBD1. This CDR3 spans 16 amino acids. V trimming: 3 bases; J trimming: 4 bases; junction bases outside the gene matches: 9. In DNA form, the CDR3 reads TGTGCCAGCAGTTTCGGGGACAGGGTTTGGATCTATGGCTACACCTTC. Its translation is CASSFGDRVWIYGYTF.

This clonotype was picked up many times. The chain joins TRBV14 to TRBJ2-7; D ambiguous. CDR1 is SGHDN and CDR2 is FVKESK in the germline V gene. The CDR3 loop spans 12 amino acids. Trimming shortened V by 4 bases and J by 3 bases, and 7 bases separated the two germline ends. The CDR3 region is CASSLLRYEQYF. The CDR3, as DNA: TGTGCCAGCAGCCTTTTGCGCTACGAGCAGTACTTC.

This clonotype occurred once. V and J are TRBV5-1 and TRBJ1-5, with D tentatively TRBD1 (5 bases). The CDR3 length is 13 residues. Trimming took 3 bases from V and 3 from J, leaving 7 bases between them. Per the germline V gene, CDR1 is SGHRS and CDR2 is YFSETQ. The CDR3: CASSSDINQPQHF. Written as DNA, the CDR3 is TGCGCCAGCAGCTCGGACATCAATCAGCCCCAGCATTTT.

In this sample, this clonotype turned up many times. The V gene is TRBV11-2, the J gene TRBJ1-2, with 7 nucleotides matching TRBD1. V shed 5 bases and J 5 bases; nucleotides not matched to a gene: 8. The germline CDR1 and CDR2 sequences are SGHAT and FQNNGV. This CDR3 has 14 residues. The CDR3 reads CASSPGRGKYGYTF. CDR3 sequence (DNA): TGTGCCAGCAGCCCGGGCAGGGGGAAATATGGCTACACCTTC.

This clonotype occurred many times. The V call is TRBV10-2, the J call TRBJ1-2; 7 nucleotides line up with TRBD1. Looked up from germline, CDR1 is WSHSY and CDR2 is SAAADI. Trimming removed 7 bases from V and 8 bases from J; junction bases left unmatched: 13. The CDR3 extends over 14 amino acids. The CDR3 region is CASTVRQGAEGYTF. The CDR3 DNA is TGCGCCAGCACCGTAAGACAGGGTGCGGAGGGCTACACCTTC.

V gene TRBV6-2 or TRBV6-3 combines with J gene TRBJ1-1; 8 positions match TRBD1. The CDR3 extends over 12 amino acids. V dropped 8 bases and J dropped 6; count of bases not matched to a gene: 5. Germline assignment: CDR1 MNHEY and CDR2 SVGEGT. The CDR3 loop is CASGQGRAEAFF. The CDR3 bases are TGTGCCAGCGGACAGGGTAGGGCTGAAGCTTTCTTT.

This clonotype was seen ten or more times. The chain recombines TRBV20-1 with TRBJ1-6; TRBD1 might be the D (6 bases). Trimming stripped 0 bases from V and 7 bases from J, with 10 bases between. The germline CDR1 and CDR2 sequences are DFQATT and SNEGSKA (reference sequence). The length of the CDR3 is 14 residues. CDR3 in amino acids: CSAREQGGNSPLHF. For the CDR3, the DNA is TGCAGTGCTAGAGAACAGGGAGGAAATTCACCCCTCCACTTT.

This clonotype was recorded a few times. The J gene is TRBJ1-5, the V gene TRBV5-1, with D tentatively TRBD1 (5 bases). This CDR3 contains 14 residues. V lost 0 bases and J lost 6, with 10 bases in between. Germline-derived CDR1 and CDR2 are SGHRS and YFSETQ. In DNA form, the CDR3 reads TGCGCCAGCAGCTTGGTGGCAGGGCTTCAGCCCCAGCATTTT. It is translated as CASSLVAGLQPQHF.

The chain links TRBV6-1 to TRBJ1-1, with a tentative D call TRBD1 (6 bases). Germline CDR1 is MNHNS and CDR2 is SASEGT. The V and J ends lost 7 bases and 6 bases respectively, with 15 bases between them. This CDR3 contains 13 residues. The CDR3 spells CASTRQASSEAFF. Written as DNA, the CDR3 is TGTGCCAGCACCAGACAGGCAAGTTCTGAAGCTTTCTTT.

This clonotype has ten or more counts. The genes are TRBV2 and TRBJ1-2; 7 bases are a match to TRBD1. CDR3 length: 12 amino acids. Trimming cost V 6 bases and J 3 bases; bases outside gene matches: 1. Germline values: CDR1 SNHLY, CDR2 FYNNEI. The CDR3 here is CASSGQDYGYTF. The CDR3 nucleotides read TGTGCCAGCAGCGGACAGGACTATGGCTACACCTTC. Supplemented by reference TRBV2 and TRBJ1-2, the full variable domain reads EPEVTQTPSHQVTQMGQEVILRCVPISNHLYFYWYRQILGQKVEFLVSFYNNEISEKSEIFDDQFSVERPDGSNFTLKIRSTKLEDSAMYFCASSGQDYGYTFGSGTRLTVV.

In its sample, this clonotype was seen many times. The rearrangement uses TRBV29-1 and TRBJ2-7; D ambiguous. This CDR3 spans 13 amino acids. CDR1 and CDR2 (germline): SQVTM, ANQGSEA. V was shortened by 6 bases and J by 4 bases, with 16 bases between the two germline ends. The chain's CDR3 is CSVGTARSYEQYF. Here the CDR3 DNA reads TGCAGCGTCGGAACGGCCCGAAGTTACGAGCAGTACTTC.

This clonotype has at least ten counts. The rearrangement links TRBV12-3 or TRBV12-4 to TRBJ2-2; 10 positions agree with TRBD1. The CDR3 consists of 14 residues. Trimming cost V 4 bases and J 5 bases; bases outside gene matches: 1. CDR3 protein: CASSWTGGTGELFF. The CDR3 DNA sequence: TGTGCCAGCAGTTGGACAGGGGGGACCGGGGAGCTGTTTTTT.